A single sample is the source of the 26 T cell receptor beta chains below, sequenced in a study of blood T cell repertoires in COVID-19. Clones were read by immunoSEQ multiplex PCR, and TCRdb kept only the in-frame ones, dropping some. The table records more than 200,000 clones, more than 75% of them present only once. The sequenced sample consisted of peripheral blood. The receptors were sampled from a middle-aged man with COVID-19, enrolled during active disease.

The chain carries TRBV11-2 and TRBJ2-5; 8 positions agree with TRBD2. J lost 0 bases, V lost 3 bases, and 3 bases had no gene match. CDR1 is SGHAT and CDR2 is FQNNGV in the germline V gene. The CDR3 consists of 15 residues. This CDR3 is CASSLGSGDQETQYF. The CDR3 DNA sequence: TGTGCCAGCAGCTTGGGTAGCGGGGACCAAGAGACCCAGTACTTC.

This sequence joins TRBV10-2 and TRBJ2-5; the match to TRBD2 covers 7 bases. With 8 bases clipped from V and 3 bases from J, the junction kept 3 bases outside the gene matches. The CDR3 runs 12 residues. Germline CDR1 WSHSY, CDR2 SAAADI. The CDR3 DNA follows: TGCGCCAGCCGGGACTACGAAGAGACCCAGTACTTC. It translates to CASRDYEETQYF.

This chain links TRBV2 with TRBJ1-5; D is ambiguous. The germline gives CDR1 SNHLY, CDR2 FYNNEI. Trimming shortened V by 3 bases and J by 7 bases, and 13 bases separated the two germline ends. This CDR3 contains 14 residues. CDR3 amino acids: CASSDLVVGQPQHF. The CDR3 nucleotides are TGTGCCAGCAGTGATCTCGTGGTCGGGCAGCCCCAGCATTTT.

The chain links TRBV5-1 to TRBJ2-3, with D tentatively TRBD1 (5 bases). From germline, CDR1 is SGHRS and CDR2 YFSETQ. V was cut by 0 bases and J by 0 bases, with 8 bases left in between. This CDR3 is 15 amino acids long. CDR3 bases: TGCGCCAGCAGCTTGGTGGGGCGTAGCACAGATACGCAGTATTTT. Its translation is CASSLVGRSTDTQYF.

The chain employs TRBV2 and TRBJ2-4, with D unresolved. This CDR3 spans 15 amino acids. Germline V lookup: CDR1 SNHLY, CDR2 FYNNEI. Trimming pared 0 bases from V and 8 bases from J, leaving 14 bases between. The chain's CDR3 is CASSEALVRPHIQYF. For the CDR3, the DNA is TGTGCCAGCAGTGAAGCGCTAGTTAGGCCGCACATTCAGTACTTC.

In its sample, this clone was seen a few times. The V and J genes are TRBV10-3 and TRBJ2-2, with D possibly TRBD1 on 6 matching bases. CDR1 is ENHRY and CDR2 is SYGVKD in the germline V gene. CDR3 length: 16 residues. The germline V and J ends were trimmed by 0 bases and 4 bases, with 12 bases remaining between them. The CDR3 DNA is TGTGCCATCAGTGAGTCCCCAGGGGTGGGCACCGGGGAGCTGTTTTTT. Translating it yields CAISESPGVGTGELFF.

The chain combines TRBV18 with TRBJ1-1; 8 bases align to TRBD1. The CDR3 is made up of 12 amino acids. The V gene end was trimmed by 2 bases and the J gene end by 12 bases; junction bases not matched to a gene: 5. Germline assignment: CDR1 KGHSH and CDR2 LQKENI. The CDR3 reads CASSPADRAPFF. In nucleotides, the CDR3 is TGTGCCAGCTCACCAGCGGACAGGGCACCTTTCTTT.

This clone appeared a single time. This rearrangement joins TRBV18 to TRBJ2-1; 12 positions match TRBD2. The CDR3 is made up of 17 amino acids. Germline loops: CDR1 KGHSH, CDR2 LQKENI. V lost 2 bases to trimming and J lost 2 bases; unmatched junction nucleotides: 4. This CDR3 reads CASSPAGLAGPYNEQFF. In DNA, the CDR3 is TGTGCCAGCTCACCAGCCGGACTAGCGGGGCCCTACAATGAGCAGTTCTTC.

This chain joins TRBV5-4 and TRBJ2-3; TRBD2 aligns across 12 bases. Germline V gene sequence: CDR1 SGHNT, CDR2 YYREEE (reference sequence). V was pared by 4 bases and J by 2 bases, with 5 bases of the junction left unmatched. The CDR3 runs to 16 residues. In nucleotides, the CDR3 is TGTGCCAGCAGCCTGACTAGCGGGGGACCCACAGATACGCAGTATTTT. Protein: CASSLTSGGPTDTQYF.

The J gene is TRBJ1-4, the V gene TRBV6-1, with D uncertain. The CDR3 loop spans 15 amino acids. Germline CDR1 MNHNS, CDR2 SASEGT. The V and J ends lost 0 bases and 3 bases respectively, with 8 bases between them. CDR3 DNA: TGTGCCAGCAGTGAAGCGCACGGGGCTAATGAAAAACTGTTTTTT. Translation gives CASSEAHGANEKLFF.

This clone was detected only a few times. The J gene is TRBJ1-3, the V gene TRBV5-5; a possible D gene is TRBD1 (5 bases). Trimming took 4 bases from V and 2 from J, leaving 10 bases between them. This CDR3 region has 14 residues. CDR1 is SGHKS, CDR2 YYEKEE, per germline (reference sequence). The CDR3 loop is CASSRLGAGNTIYF. CDR3 nucleotides: TGTGCCAGCAGCCGTCTAGGGGCTGGAAACACCATATATTTT.

The V gene is TRBV14, the J gene TRBJ1-1, with D possibly matching TRBD1 (5 bases). Per germline, CDR1 SGHDN and CDR2 FVKESK. This CDR3 region has 18 residues. Between the trimmed V and J ends, which lost 0 bases and 1 base, there was a span of 18 bases. CDR3 sequence (DNA): TGTGCCAGCAGCCAAGATCCGCGGAGGGACTCAGAGAACACTGAAGCTTTCTTT. It yields the protein CASSQDPRRDSENTEAFF.

The chain employs TRBV7-3 and TRBJ2-2; D is possibly TRBD2 (6 bases). The V and J ends lost 1 base and 2 bases respectively, with 14 bases between them. This CDR3 comprises 17 residues. CDR1 and CDR2 from the germline V gene are SGHTA and FQGTGA. Here the CDR3 DNA reads TGTGCCAGCAGCTTAAATTGGGGGGTTGGAAACACCGGGGAGCTGTTTTTT. The encoded protein is CASSLNWGVGNTGELFF.

The chain joins TRBV10-3 to TRBJ1-4; TRBD1 agrees at 10 bases. CDR1 ENHRY and CDR2 SYGVKD come from the germline V gene. The CDR3 contains 12 residues. The junction had 1 base not matched to a gene; V was cut back by 8 bases and J by 7 bases. CDR3 nucleotides: TGTGCCATCGGACAGGGGGGTGAAAAACTGTTTTTT. Its protein product is CAIGQGGEKLFF.

J is TRBJ2-7 and V is TRBV2; unclear D gene. This CDR3 has 15 residues. V was trimmed by 4 bases and J by 0 bases, leaving 13 bases between them. Germline V gives CDR1 SNHLY, CDR2 FYNNEI. CDR3 in amino acids: CASSGARKSSYEQYF. As DNA, the CDR3 is TGTGCCAGCAGTGGCGCTAGAAAAAGCTCCTACGAGCAGTACTTC.

The chain links TRBV27 to TRBJ1-4; 7 bases align to TRBD1. The CDR3 has 15 residues. Losses at the gene ends were 5 bases for V and 8 bases for J; bases not matched to a gene: 11. Germline lookup yields CDR1 MNHEY and CDR2 SMNVEV (reference sequence). CDR3 residues: CASSAQTGSGEKLFF. In DNA, the CDR3 is TGTGCCAGCAGTGCCCAGACAGGGTCGGGCGAAAAACTGTTTTTT.

This clone was counted a single time. The sample holds other DNA sequences that translate to the same CDR3. The chain joins TRBV13 to TRBJ2-3; D is unclear. This CDR3 has 15 residues. V lost 1 base, J lost 2 bases, and 10 bases lay in between. Germline CDR1 and CDR2: PRHDT and FYEKMQ (reference sequence). As DNA, the CDR3 is TGTGCCAGCAGCTTAGTCGGCGGATCCACAGATACGCAGTATTTT. It translates to CASSLVGGSTDTQYF.

V is TRBV5-1 and J is TRBJ2-5, with 12 nucleotides matching TRBD1. The J segment lost 4 bases and the V segment lost 1 base, leaving 5 bases of the junction unmatched. The CDR3 consists of 16 residues. Germline V CDR1 and CDR2: SGHRS, YFSETQ. CDR3 nucleotides: TGCGCCAGCAGCTTGCTCGGGACAGGGGGCGGAGAGACCCAGTACTTC. Translation: CASSLLGTGGGETQYF.

For the CDR3, the DNA is TGCAGCGTTGAAGACCGCTCCTACGAGCAGTACTTC. It translates to CSVEDRSYEQYF. The V and J genes are TRBV29-1 and TRBJ2-7; D is undetermined. Germline V gene data show CDR1 as SQVTM and CDR2 as ANQGSEA. Trimming removed 0 bases at V and 0 bases at J, with 3 bases between. This CDR3 spans 12 amino acids.

This chain joins TRBV7-9 and TRBJ1-5, with TRBD1 as a possible D gene (5 bases). CDR3 length: 14 residues. Per the germline V gene, CDR1 is SEHNR and CDR2 is FQNEAQ (reference sequence). The V end was cut by 4 bases, the J end by 3 bases, with 10 bases between. CDR3 residues: CASSSTGANQPQHF. DNA for the CDR3: TGTGCCAGCAGCTCTACAGGTGCCAATCAGCCCCAGCATTTT. Looking up the rest from reference TRBV7-9 and TRBJ1-5 gives the full variable domain: DTGVSQNPRHKITKRGQNVTFRCDPISEHNRLYWYRQTLGQGPEFLTYFQNEAQLEKSRLLSDRFSAERPKGSFSTLEIQRTEQGDSAMYLCASSSTGANQPQHFGDGTRLSIL.

The chain links TRBV4-1 to TRBJ1-6; TRBD1 aligns across 8 bases. This CDR3 spans 14 amino acids. The junction had 6 bases not matched to a gene; V was cut back by 6 bases and J by 8 bases. Germline CDR1 reads MGHRA; CDR2 reads YSYEKL. This chain's CDR3 is CASRLQGVDSPLHF. The CDR3, as DNA: TGCGCCAGCAGACTACAGGGGGTAGATTCACCCCTCCACTTT.

The chain is built from TRBV19 and TRBJ1-4; D ambiguous. Trimming removed 3 bases from V and 7 bases from J, with 15 bases in between. This CDR3 is 15 amino acids long. In germline, CDR1 is LNHDA, CDR2 SQIVND (reference sequence). CDR3 in DNA: TGTGCCAGTAGTATGGGGTCAGGCGGGATTGAAAAACTGTTTTTT. Residues: CASSMGSGGIEKLFF.

This clone was seen a single time. The chain combines TRBV9 with TRBJ2-3; D is perhaps TRBD2 (6 bases). With 0 bases removed from V and 0 bases from J, the gap between germline ends came to 8 bases. Germline values: CDR1 SGDLS, CDR2 YYNGEE. The CDR3 runs 15 residues. The CDR3 coding sequence is TGTGCCAGCAGCGTAGCGGGACTGAGCACAGATACGCAGTATTTT. Translation: CASSVAGLSTDTQYF.

The V and J genes are TRBV7-9 and TRBJ1-6; TRBD1 might be the D (5 bases). CDR3 size: 17 residues. Trimming removed 1 base at V and 7 bases at J, with 17 bases between. In germline, CDR1 is SEHNR, CDR2 FQNEAQ (reference sequence). CDR3 nucleotide sequence: TGTGCCAGCAGCTTAGTTCCCCCAGGGCACGAAAATTCACCCCTCCACTTT. Its protein is CASSLVPPGHENSPLHF.

The chain recombines TRBV5-1 with TRBJ2-7; D ambiguous. V lost 1 base, J lost 0 bases, and 8 bases lay in between. CDR3 length: 14 amino acids. In germline, CDR1 is SGHRS, CDR2 YFSETQ. The CDR3 loop is CASSLSTNSYEQYF. The CDR3 DNA is TGCGCCAGCAGCTTGTCCACTAACTCCTACGAGCAGTACTTC.

This clone was detected once. The V gene is TRBV12-2, the J gene TRBJ2-2; the table's TRBD2 call for D was not verified on the DNA. TRBV12-2 is recorded as a pseudogene. CDR3 length equals 15 residues. The CDR3 spells CAITNGPAGTGELFF. DNA of the CDR3: TGTGCAATCACTAATGGGCCAGCGGGTACCGGGGAGCTGTTTTTT.